The 20 T cell receptor beta chains below were found in one sample sequenced in a study of T cell responses to AZD1222 COVID-19 vaccine. Generated by immunoSEQ multiplex PCR, the TCRdb table keeps only in-frame clones and is missing some. In the table there are over 150,000 clones, about nine tenths of which are singletons. Specimen: peripheral blood, collected on day 0 of AZD1222 vaccination. The receptors stem from an adult in good health.

The rearrangement joins TRBV7-9 to TRBJ1-2; 9 nucleotides agree with TRBD1. CDR1 SEHNR and CDR2 FQNEAQ come from the germline V gene (reference sequence). V dropped 5 bases and J dropped 0; count of bases not matched to a gene: 10. The CDR3 sequence is 17 residues long. CDR3 loop: CASSGPGTGKANYGYTF. CDR3 nucleotides: TGTGCCAGCAGCGGTCCCGGGACAGGGAAAGCTAACTATGGCTACACCTTC.

The J gene is TRBJ2-5, the V gene TRBV5-4; 9 positions match TRBD2. CDR1 is SGHNT, CDR2 YYREEE, per germline (reference sequence). CDR3 length equals 15 residues. The V gene end was trimmed by 1 base and the J gene end by 4 bases; junction bases not matched to a gene: 5. The CDR3 nucleotides are TGTGCCAGCAGCTTGCGATCTAGCGGGGCAGAGACCCAGTACTTC. This sequence encodes CASSLRSSGAETQYF. The full variable domain, completed using reference TRBV5-4 and TRBJ2-5, is ETGVTQSPTHLIKTRGQQVTLRCSSQSGHNTVSWYQQALGQGPQFIFQYYREEENGRGNFPPRFSGLQFPNYSSELNVNALELDDSALYLCASSLRSSGAETQYFGPGTRLLVL.

This chain uses TRBV19 with TRBJ1-2; TRBD1 matches at 9 bases. Germline V gene data show CDR1 as LNHDA and CDR2 as SQIVND (reference sequence). V gave up 4 bases and J gave up 4 bases; unmatched junction bases: 7. The CDR3 is 15 residues long. CDR3 sequence reads: CASSKSRDRAYGYTF. The DNA of the CDR3 is TGTGCCAGTAGTAAAAGCCGGGACAGGGCCTATGGCTACACCTTC.

V usage is TRBV6-5 and J usage is TRBJ2-5; TRBD1 aligns across 12 bases. Germline V gene data show CDR1 as MNHEY and CDR2 as SVGAGI. V trimming: 2 bases; J trimming: 6 bases; junction bases outside the gene matches: 7. The CDR3 length is 16 residues. The CDR3 reads CASSYPGTGGKKTQYF. The CDR3, as DNA: TGTGCCAGCAGTTACCCCGGGACAGGGGGCAAGAAGACCCAGTACTTC.

The sample holds one count of this clone. The chain links TRBV5-4 to TRBJ1-1, with D perhaps TRBD1 (5 bases). Per germline, CDR1 SGHNT and CDR2 YYREEE (reference sequence). V dropped 4 bases and J dropped 8 bases, with 9 bases sitting between them. CDR3 length: 11 residues. DNA of the CDR3: TGTGCCAGCAGCGGGGGTGGGGAAGCTTTCTTT. Its protein is CASSGGGEAFF.

The gene calls are TRBV7-3 and TRBJ2-1; TRBD1 might be the D (5 bases). Germline V gives CDR1 SGHTA, CDR2 FQGTGA. V gave up 0 bases and J gave up 5 bases, with 17 bases separating them. The CDR3 is 17 residues long. The CDR3 here is CASSLTDRKGPHNEQFF. For the CDR3, the DNA is TGTGCCAGCAGCTTAACAGATCGGAAGGGGCCTCACAATGAGCAGTTCTTC.

The chain has TRBV29-1 and TRBJ1-1; D call uncertain. Trimming took 7 bases from V and 1 from J, leaving 10 bases between them. Looked up from germline, CDR1 is SQVTM and CDR2 is ANQGSEA. CDR3 size: 12 residues. Here the CDR3 DNA reads TGCAGCGGACGCAATTCGAACACTGAAGCTTTCTTT. Its translation is CSGRNSNTEAFF.

The chain uses TRBV9 and TRBJ1-2; tentatively, D is TRBD1 (6 bases). The CDR3 is 14 residues long. V dropped 4 bases and J dropped 0 bases, with 10 bases sitting between them. The germline CDR1 and CDR2 sequences are SGDLS and YYNGEE. The CDR3 DNA is TGTGCCAGCAGCTCCCGGGACACTAACTATGGCTACACCTTC. It encodes CASSSRDTNYGYTF. The complete variable domain, with remaining parts taken from reference TRBV9 and TRBJ1-2, reads DSGVTQTPKHLITATGQRVTLRCSPRSGDLSVYWYQQSLDQGLQFLIQYYNGEERAKGNILERFSAQQFPDLHSELNLSSLELGDSALYFCASSSRDTNYGYTFGSGTRLTVV.

The rearrangement links TRBV10-3 to TRBJ2-7, with 7 bases aligning to TRBD1. The V and J ends lost 6 bases and 2 bases, in that order; junction bases with no gene match: 1. The CDR3 consists of 12 residues. Germline V gene lookup returns CDR1 ENHRY and CDR2 SYGVKD. CDR3 nucleotide sequence: TGTGCCATCAGCCAGGGGGCCTACGAGCAGTACTTC. It translates to CAISQGAYEQYF.

The chain has TRBV9 and TRBJ1-2; 9 bases agree with TRBD1. The junction had 9 bases not matched to a gene; V was cut back by 0 bases and J by 0 bases. Germline CDR1 is SGDLS and CDR2 is YYNGEE. CDR3 length: 18 amino acids. The CDR3 DNA sequence: TGTGCCAGCAGCGTAGACGCGGGGACAGGGTTCTCTAACTATGGCTACACCTTC. This codes for CASSVDAGTGFSNYGYTF.

The chain has TRBV25-1 and TRBJ1-2; no definite D call. CDR1 is MGHDK and CDR2 is SYGVNS in the germline V gene. The CDR3 loop spans 13 amino acids. Trimming removed 2 bases at V and 3 bases at J, with 7 bases between. This CDR3 reads CASSEGRDYGYTF. The DNA of the CDR3 is TGTGCCAGCAGTGAAGGCAGAGACTATGGCTACACCTTC.

This chain joins TRBV5-6 and TRBJ1-6; D unclear. Germline lookup yields CDR1 SGHDT and CDR2 YYEEEE. V was shortened by 0 bases and J by 7 bases, with 11 bases between the two germline ends. There are 15 residues in the CDR3. CDR3 loop: CASSLAGRANSPLHF. As DNA, the CDR3 is TGTGCCAGCAGCTTGGCCGGTAGGGCAAATTCACCCCTCCACTTT.

The rearrangement joins TRBV2 to TRBJ2-1; possibly TRBD2 for D (6 bases). V shed 7 bases and J shed 4 bases, with 17 bases lying between them. This CDR3 is built from 15 residues. The germline V gene encodes CDR1 SNHLY and CDR2 FYNNEI. The CDR3 bases are TGTGCCAGCACCCTGGCGCTCGGGGGTTACAATGAGCAGTTCTTC. Encoded protein: CASTLALGGYNEQFF.

The chain combines TRBV6-5 with TRBJ1-2, with D possibly TRBD1 on 6 matching bases. CDR1 MNHEY and CDR2 SVGAGI come from the germline V gene. CDR3 length: 13 amino acids. V shed 5 bases and J shed 4 bases, with 11 bases lying between them. CDR3 loop: CASSSQGTYGYTF. The CDR3 DNA reads TGTGCCAGCAGTAGCCAGGGGACCTATGGCTACACCTTC.

The CDR3 spells CASSLVAGAGGETQYF. The CDR3 nucleotides read TGTGCCAGCAGCTTAGTAGCGGGGGCCGGCGGAGAGACCCAGTACTTC. The chain joins TRBV7-9 to TRBJ2-5; 9 bases agree with TRBD2. Germline trimming cut 1 base from V and 4 bases from J; bases unmatched to any gene: 7. Per the germline V gene, CDR1 is SEHNR and CDR2 is FQNEAQ (reference sequence). The CDR3 is 16 amino acids. Complete variable domain (other parts from reference TRBV7-9 and TRBJ2-5): DTGVSQNPRHKITKRGQNVTFRCDPISEHNRLYWYRQTLGQGPEFLTYFQNEAQLEKSRLLSDRFSAERPKGSFSTLEIQRTEQGDSAMYLCASSLVAGAGGETQYFGPGTRLLVL.

V is TRBV4-2 and J is TRBJ1-4; 8 bases map to TRBD1. The CDR3 contains 14 residues. Germline CDR1 and CDR2: LGHNA and YNFKEQ. Trimming at V came to 4 bases and at J to 7 bases, leaving 5 bases not matched to a gene. The CDR3 reads CASSPGGGGEKLFF. CDR3 DNA sequence: TGTGCCAGCAGCCCAGGGGGCGGGGGTGAAAAACTGTTTTTT.

The rearrangement links TRBV12-3 or TRBV12-4 to TRBJ2-7, with TRBD2 identical over 8 bases. The CDR3 runs 13 residues. V lost 5 bases, J lost 9 bases, and 9 bases stayed unmatched. CDR3 sequence: CASSHMGLVGQYF. CDR3 nucleotide sequence: TGTGCCAGCAGTCACATGGGACTAGTCGGGCAGTACTTC.

The rearrangement uses TRBV27 and TRBJ1-2; the D is unclear. CDR1 and CDR2 from the germline V gene are MNHEY and SMNVEV (reference sequence). Trimming shortened V by 2 bases and J by 4 bases, and 17 bases separated the two germline ends. This CDR3 spans 16 amino acids. The CDR3 DNA sequence: TGTGCCAGCAGTTTAAGTGGATCCCCGATCCCCTATGGCTACACCTTC. Protein sequence: CASSLSGSPIPYGYTF.

The chain links TRBV12-3 or TRBV12-4 to TRBJ1-1; weak D call: TRBD1 (6 bases). Trimming removed 5 bases from V and 6 bases from J, with 13 bases in between. The CDR3 runs 13 residues. The chain's CDR3 is CASSLGGASEAFF. CDR3 bases: TGTGCCAGCAGTCTGGGGGGCGCTTCTGAAGCTTTCTTT.

The rearrangement uses TRBV6-2 or TRBV6-3 and TRBJ1-5; 7 nucleotides match TRBD1. V trimming: 5 bases; J trimming: 4 bases; junction bases outside the gene matches: 14. This CDR3 has 17 amino acids. The germline CDR1 and CDR2 sequences are MNHEY and SVGEGT. In DNA form, the CDR3 reads TGTGCCAGCAGTGCCCCCCTACAGGGGACGGTAAATCAGCCCCAGCATTTT. Its protein product is CASSAPLQGTVNQPQHF.